There are a few counts of the clone carrying this T cell receptor (beta chain). No antigen is known for it. Documented time point: 20-29 weeks after completion of therapy. These data belong to a study of T cell therapy after organ transplantation. The study, taken as a whole, reports: Lower pretherapy CD8 clonality went with larger post-therapy fold change.

The repertoire was sequenced with immunoSEQ multiplex PCR; TCRdb's copy has only in-frame clones and lacks some. The repertoire holds approximately 3,900 clones, with roughly 69% as singletons. This receptor was obtained from a human patient who had received a solid organ transplant and had CMV disease. Some T cells may trace back to the graft donor. Material: CD8+ T cells from blood, obtained after autologous CMV-specific T cell therapy.

The CDR3 spells CAISGGGGGGTDTQYF. CDR3 nucleotide sequence: TGTGCCATCAGTGGGGGTGGGGGCGGCGGCACAGATACGCAGTATTTT. The rearrangement joins TRBV10-3 to TRBJ2-3; TRBD1 might be the D (6 bases). Germline lookup yields CDR1 ENHRY and CDR2 SYGVKD. Trimming shortened V by 4 bases and J by 1 base, and 15 bases separated the two germline ends. The CDR3 has 16 residues.